This T cell receptor beta chain was sequenced in a study of shared clonotypes between healthy human individuals. Germline-derived CDR1 and CDR2 are LGHNT and FRNRAP. Deletions cut 1 base from V and 6 bases from J, with 7 bases between. CDR3 length: 13 residues. Tens of thousands of T cell genomes (around 0.2 ug DNA) went into each sorted-subset replicate. Assay used: immunoSEQ multiplex PCR; TCRdb lists only in-frame clones, some missing. This sample has 2 million to 2.5 million clones, with about 95% found just once. As defined, naive CD8 cells were CD45RO-negative and positively selected for CCR7, with terminally differentiated effector memory CD45RA+ cells excluded. HIV-negative, healthy adults without recent acute infections or vaccinations were the donors.

The chain is built from TRBV12-5 and TRBJ1-5; weak D call: TRBD1 (6 bases). Sequences were obtained from naive CD8+ T cells sorted from blood. This TCR was sampled from a man between 18 and 29 years old in good health. CDR3 loop: CASGLGGRQPQHF. CDR3 in DNA: TGTGCTAGTGGTTTGGGGGGGCGTCAGCCCCAGCATTTT.